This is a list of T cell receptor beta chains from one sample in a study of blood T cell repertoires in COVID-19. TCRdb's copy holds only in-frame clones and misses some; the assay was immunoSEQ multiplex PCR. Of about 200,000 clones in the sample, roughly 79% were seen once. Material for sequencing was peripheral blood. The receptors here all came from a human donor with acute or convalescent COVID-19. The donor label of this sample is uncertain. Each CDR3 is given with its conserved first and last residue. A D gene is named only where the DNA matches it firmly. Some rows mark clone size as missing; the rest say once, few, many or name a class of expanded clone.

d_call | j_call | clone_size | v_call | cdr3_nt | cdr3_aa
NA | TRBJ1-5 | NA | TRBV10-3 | TGTGCCATCAGTGAGGGGGCCGGGAATCAGCCCCAGCATTTT | CAISEGAGNQPQHF
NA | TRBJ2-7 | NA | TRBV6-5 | TGTGCCAGCAGCCAAACGCGGAGTACGATAAACGAGCAGTACTTC | CASSQTRSTINEQYF
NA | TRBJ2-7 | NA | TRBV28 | TGTGCCAGCTCATTGGACACGGTCATGGAGCAGTACTTC | CASSLDTVMEQYF
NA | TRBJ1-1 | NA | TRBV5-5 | TGTGCCAGCAGCTTGGCTGTCAACACTGAAGCTTTCTTT | CASSLAVNTEAFF
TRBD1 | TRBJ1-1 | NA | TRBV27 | TGTGCCAGCAGACGACAGGGGGGAAGCACTGAAGCTTTCTTT | CASRRQGGSTEAFF
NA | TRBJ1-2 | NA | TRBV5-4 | TGTGCCAGCAGCTTGTTGAGTAGCACTAACTATGGCTACACCTTC | CASSLLSSTNYGYTF
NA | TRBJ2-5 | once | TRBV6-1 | TGTGCCAGCAGTGACCTCGCTCAGGGCCAAGAGACCCAGTACTTC | CASSDLAQGQETQYF
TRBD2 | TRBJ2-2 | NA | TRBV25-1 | TGTGCCAGCAGTGACCGGACTAGCGGGAGGGCCCCCGGGGAGCTGTTTTTT | CASSDRTSGRAPGELFF
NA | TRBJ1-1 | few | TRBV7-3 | TGTGCCAGCAGCTTACAGGAGAACACTGAAGCTTTCTTT | CASSLQENTEAFF
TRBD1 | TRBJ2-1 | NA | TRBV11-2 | TGTGCCAGCAGCTTAGATCGGACAGGGTTCTACAATGAGCAGTTCTTC | CASSLDRTGFYNEQFF
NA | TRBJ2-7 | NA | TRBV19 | TGTGCCAGTAGGAGATACTTTACAGGAGCCTACGAGCAGTACTTC | CASRRYFTGAYEQYF
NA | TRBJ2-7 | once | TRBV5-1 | TGCGCCAGCAGCTTGGGACAGAGCTCCTACGAGCAGTACTTC | CASSLGQSSYEQYF
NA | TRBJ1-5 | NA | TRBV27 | TGTGCCAGCAGTTGGGGGCGGAATCAGCCCCAGCATTTT | CASSWGRNQPQHF
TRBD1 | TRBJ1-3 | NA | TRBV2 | TGTGCCAGCAGTGATTCAGGGGGTGACGGAAACACCATATATTTT | CASSDSGGDGNTIYF
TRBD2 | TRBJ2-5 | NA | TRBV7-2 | TGTGCCAGCAGCGCCCGGCTAGCGGGACAAGAGACCCAGTACTTC | CASSARLAGQETQYF
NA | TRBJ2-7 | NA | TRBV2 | TGTGCCAGCAACCCGAAGACTACTAGCTACGAGCAGTACTTC | CASNPKTTSYEQYF
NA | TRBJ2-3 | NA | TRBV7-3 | TGTGCCAGCAGCTTAAGTGGCCTTAGCACAGATACGCAGTATTTT | CASSLSGLSTDTQYF
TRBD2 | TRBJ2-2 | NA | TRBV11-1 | TGTGCCAGCAGCTTGGCTAGCGGGAGTCCCGGGGAGCTGTTTTTT | CASSLASGSPGELFF
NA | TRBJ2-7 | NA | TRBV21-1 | TGTGCCAGCAGCAAAGTCGGATGGAGGGAGCAGTACTTC | CASSKVGWREQYF
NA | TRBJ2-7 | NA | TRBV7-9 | TGTGCCAGCAGCTTACACTCCTCCTACGAGCAGTACTTC | CASSLHSSYEQYF
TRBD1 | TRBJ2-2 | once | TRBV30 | TGTGCCTGGAGTGTCTGGGACAGGGTATCCGGGGAGCTGTTTTTT | CAWSVWDRVSGELFF
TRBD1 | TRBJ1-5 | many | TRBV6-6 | TGTGCCAGCAGTCCAGTCTTGACAGGGGACTATAGCAATCAGCCCCAGCATTTT | CASSPVLTGDYSNQPQHF
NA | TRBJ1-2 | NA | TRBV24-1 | TGTGCCACCAGTGGGAAAGGGGGTGGCTACACCTTC | CATSGKGGGYTF
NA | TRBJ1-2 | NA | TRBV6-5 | TGTGCCAGCAGTTACTCTCCGGGAAACTATGGCTACACCTTC | CASSYSPGNYGYTF
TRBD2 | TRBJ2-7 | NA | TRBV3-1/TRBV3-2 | TGTGCCAGCAGCCAAAGGACTAGCGGGCCGGGGGAGCAGTACTTC | CASSQRTSGPGEQYF
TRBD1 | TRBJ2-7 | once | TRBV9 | TGTGCCAGCAGCGTAGGGCCAGGGGGCGGGCCCTTAGTCTACGAGCAGTACTTC | CASSVGPGGGPLVYEQYF
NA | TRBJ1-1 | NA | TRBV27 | TGTGCCAGCAGTTTTATGGGGAGCACTGAAGCTTTCTTT | CASSFMGSTEAFF
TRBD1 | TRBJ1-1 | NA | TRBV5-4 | TGTGCCAGCAGCTTAGTACAGGGGATGAACACTGAAGCTTTCTTT | CASSLVQGMNTEAFF
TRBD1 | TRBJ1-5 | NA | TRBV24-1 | TGTGCCACCAGTGACGGCGGACAGGGAGGGTCTTTTGGCAATCAGCCCCAGCATTTT | CATSDGGQGGSFGNQPQHF
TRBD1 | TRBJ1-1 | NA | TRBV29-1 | TGCAGCGTCTCACAGGGGGCCGGGAACACTGAAGCTTTCTTT | CSVSQGAGNTEAFF